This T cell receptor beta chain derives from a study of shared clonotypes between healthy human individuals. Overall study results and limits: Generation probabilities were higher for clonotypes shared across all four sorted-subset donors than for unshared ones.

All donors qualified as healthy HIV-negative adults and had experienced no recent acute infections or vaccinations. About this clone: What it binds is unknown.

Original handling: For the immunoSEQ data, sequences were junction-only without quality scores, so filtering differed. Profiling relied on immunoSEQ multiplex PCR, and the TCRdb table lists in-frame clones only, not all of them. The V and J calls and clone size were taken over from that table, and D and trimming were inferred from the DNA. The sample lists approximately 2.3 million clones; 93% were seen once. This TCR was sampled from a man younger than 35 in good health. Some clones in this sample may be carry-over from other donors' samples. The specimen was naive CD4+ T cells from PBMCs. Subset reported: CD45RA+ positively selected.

DNA of the CDR3: TGCGCCAGCAGCCAAGATGGTAGCGGGAGGGGTGATACGCAGTATTTT. Amino acids: CASSQDGSGRGDTQYF. The chain recombines TRBV4-1 with TRBJ2-3, with 11 positions matching TRBD2. Trimming cost V 0 bases and J 6 bases; bases outside gene matches: 5. This CDR3 contains 16 residues. The germline gives CDR1 MGHRA, CDR2 YSYEKL.